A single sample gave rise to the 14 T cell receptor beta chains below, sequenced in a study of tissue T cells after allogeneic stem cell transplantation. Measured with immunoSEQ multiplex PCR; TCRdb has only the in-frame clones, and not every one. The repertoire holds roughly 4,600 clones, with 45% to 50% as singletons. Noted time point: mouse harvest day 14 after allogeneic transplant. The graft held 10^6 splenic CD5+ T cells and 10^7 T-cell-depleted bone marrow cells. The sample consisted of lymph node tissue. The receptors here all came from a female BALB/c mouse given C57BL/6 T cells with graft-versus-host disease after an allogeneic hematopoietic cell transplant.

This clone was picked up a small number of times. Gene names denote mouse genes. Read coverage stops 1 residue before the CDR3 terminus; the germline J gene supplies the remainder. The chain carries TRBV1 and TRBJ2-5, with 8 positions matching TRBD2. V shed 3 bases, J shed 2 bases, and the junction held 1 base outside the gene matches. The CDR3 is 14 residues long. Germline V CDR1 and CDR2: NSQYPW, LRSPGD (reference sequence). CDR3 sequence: CTCSAGGVQDTQYF. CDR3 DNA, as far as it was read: TGCACCTGCAGTGCTGGGGGGGTCCAAGACACCCAGTAC.

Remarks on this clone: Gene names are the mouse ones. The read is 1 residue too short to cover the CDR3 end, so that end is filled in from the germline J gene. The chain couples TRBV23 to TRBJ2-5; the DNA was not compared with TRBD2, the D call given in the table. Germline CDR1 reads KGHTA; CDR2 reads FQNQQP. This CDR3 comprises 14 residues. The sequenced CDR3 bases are TGCTCCAGCAGTCAACGGACTAACCAAGACACCCAGTAC. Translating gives CSSSQRTNQDTQY. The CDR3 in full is CSSSQRTNQDTQYF.

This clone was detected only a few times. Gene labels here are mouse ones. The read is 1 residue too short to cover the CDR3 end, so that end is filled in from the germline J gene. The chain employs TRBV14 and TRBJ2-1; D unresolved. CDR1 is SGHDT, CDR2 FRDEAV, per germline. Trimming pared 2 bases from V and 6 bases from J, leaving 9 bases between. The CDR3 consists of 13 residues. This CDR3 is CASSLEARAEQFF. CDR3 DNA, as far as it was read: TGTGCCAGCAGTTTGGAGGCGCGTGCTGAGCAGTTC.

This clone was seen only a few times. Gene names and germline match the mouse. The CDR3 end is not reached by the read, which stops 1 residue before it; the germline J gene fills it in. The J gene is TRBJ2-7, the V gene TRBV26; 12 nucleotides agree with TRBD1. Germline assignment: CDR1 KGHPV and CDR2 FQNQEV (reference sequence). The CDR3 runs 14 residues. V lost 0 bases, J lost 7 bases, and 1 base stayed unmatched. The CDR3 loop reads CASSLSGTGGEQYF. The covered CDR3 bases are TGTGCCAGCAGTCTGTCCGGGACAGGGGGCGAACAGTAC.

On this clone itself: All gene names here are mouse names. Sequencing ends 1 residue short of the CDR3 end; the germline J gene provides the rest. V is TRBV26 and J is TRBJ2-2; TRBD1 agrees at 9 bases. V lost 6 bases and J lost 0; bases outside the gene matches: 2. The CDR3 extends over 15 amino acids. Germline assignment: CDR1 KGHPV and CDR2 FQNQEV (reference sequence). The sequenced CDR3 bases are TGTGCCAGCAGCGGGGACAGGGCAAACACCGGGCAGCTCTAC. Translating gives CASSGDRANTGQLY. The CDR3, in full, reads CASSGDRANTGQLYF.

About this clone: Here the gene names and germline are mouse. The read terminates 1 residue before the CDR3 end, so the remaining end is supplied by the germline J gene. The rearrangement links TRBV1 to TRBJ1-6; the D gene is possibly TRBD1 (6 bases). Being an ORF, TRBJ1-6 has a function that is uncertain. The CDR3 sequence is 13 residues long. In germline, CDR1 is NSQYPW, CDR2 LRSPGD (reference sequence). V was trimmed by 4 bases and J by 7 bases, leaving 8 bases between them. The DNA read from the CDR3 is TGCACCTGCAGTGAACAGGGAAATTCGCCCCTCTAC. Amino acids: CTCSEQGNSPLY. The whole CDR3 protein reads CTCSEQGNSPLYF.

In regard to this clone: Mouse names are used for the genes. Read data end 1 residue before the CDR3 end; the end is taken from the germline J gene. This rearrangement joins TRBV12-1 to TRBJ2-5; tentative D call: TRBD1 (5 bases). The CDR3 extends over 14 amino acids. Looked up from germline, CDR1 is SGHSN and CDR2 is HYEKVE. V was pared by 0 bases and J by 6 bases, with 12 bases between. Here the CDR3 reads CASSLGRAGDTQYF. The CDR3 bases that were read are TGTGCCAGCTCTCTCGGCAGGGCCGGCGACACCCAGTAC.

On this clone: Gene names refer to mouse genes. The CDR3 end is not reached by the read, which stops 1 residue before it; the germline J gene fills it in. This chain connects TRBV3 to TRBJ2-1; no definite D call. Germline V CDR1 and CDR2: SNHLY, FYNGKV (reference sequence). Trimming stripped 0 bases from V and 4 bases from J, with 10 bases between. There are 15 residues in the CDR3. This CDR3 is CASSLAHGEYAEQFF. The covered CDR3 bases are TGTGCCAGCAGCTTAGCGCACGGGGAGTATGCTGAGCAGTTC.

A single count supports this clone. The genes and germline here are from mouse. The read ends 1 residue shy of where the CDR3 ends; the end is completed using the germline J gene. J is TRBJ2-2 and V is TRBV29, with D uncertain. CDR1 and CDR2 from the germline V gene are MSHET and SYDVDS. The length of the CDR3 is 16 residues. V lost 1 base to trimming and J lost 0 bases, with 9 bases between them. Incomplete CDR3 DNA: TGTGCTAGCAGTTTATGGGCAGGCGCAAACACCGGGCAGCTCTAC. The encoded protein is CASSLWAGANTGQLY. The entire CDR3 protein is CASSLWAGANTGQLYF.

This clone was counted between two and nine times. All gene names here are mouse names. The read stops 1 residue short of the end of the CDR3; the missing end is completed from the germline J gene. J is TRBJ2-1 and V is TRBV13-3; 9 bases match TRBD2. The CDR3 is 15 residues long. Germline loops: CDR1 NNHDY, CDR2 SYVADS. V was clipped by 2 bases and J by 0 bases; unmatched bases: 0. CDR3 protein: CASSDWGGNYAEQFF. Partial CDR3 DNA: TGTGCCAGCAGTGACTGGGGGGGTAACTATGCTGAGCAGTTC.

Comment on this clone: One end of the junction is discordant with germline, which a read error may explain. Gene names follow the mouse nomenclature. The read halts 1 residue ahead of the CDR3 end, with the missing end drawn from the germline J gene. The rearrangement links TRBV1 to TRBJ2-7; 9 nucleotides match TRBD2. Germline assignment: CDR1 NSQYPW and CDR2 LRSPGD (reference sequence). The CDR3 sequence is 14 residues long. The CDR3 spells CTCSALGGSYAQYF. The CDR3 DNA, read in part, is TGCACCTGCAGTGCACTGGGGGGGTCCTATGCACAGTAC.

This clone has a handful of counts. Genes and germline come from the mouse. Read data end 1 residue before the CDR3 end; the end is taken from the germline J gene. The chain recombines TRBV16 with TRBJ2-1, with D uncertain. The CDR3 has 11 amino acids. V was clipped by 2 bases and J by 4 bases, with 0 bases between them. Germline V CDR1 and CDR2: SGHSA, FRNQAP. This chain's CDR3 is CASSLYAEQFF. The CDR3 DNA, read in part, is TGTGCAAGCAGCTTATATGCTGAGCAGTTC.

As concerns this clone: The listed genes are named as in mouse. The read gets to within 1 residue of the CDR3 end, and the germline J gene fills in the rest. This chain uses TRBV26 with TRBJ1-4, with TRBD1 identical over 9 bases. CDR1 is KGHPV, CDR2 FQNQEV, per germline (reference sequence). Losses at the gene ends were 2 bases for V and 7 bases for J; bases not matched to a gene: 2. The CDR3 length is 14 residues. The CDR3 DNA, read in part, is TGTGCCAGCAGTCTGGGACAGGGGAGCGAAAGATTATTT. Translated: CASSLGQGSERLF. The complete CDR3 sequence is CASSLGQGSERLFF.

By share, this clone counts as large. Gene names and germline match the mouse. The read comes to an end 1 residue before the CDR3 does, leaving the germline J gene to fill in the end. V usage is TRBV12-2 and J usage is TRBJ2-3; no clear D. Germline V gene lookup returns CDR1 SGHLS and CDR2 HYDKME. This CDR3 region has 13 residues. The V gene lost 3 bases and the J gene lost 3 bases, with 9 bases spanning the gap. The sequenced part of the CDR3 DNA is TGTGCCAGCTCTTTCGGGTCAGCAGAAACGCTGTAT. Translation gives CASSFGSAETLY. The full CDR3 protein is CASSFGSAETLYF.